The 29 T cell receptor beta chains below all came from one sample that was sequenced in a study of cytomegalovirus exposure and HLA in healthy donors. Profiled with immunoSEQ multiplex PCR; TCRdb holds only in-frame clones, not every one. This table has about 260,000 clones, about 90% appearing once. Sequenced material: PBMCs. These receptors were obtained from a young woman in good health and CMV-seronegative.

CDR3 in amino acids: CSVDQVRCFYEQYF. CDR3 DNA sequence: TGCAGCGTTGATCAGGTCAGATGTTTCTACGAGCAGTACTTC. The chain combines TRBV29-1 with TRBJ2-7; D is unclear. The germline V gene has CDR1 SQVTM and CDR2 ANQGSEA. Trimming cost V 3 bases and J 3 bases, with 15 bases left between them. This CDR3 comprises 14 residues.

The chain links TRBV27 to TRBJ2-3; possibly TRBD1 for D (6 bases). The CDR3 has 13 amino acids. Germline CDR1 MNHEY, CDR2 SMNVEV (reference sequence). The ends were cut back, 10 bases at V and 6 bases at J, with 17 bases in the middle. CDR3 nucleotide sequence: TGTGCCATCAGGGTGGGGGCCTCCGATACGCAGTATTTT. This codes for CAIRVGASDTQYF.

V and J are TRBV11-1 and TRBJ2-7; 12 nucleotides agree with TRBD2. Per the germline V gene, CDR1 is SGHAT and CDR2 is FQDESV (reference sequence). The V gene end was trimmed by 6 bases and the J gene end by 4 bases; junction bases not matched to a gene: 7. This CDR3 spans 15 amino acids. As DNA, the CDR3 is TGTGCCAGCAGTTTTGGGACTAGCGGGTATTACGAGCAGTACTTC. This encodes CASSFGTSGYYEQYF.

A word on this clone: The same CDR3 is also encoded by other DNA sequences in this sample. The chain links TRBV28 to TRBJ2-7, with TRBD1 identical over 7 bases. The CDR3 covers 14 residues. V dropped 2 bases and J dropped 2; count of bases not matched to a gene: 3. Germline V lookup: CDR1 MDHEN, CDR2 SYDVKM. The CDR3 reads CASSLRDRAYEQYF. CDR3 in DNA: TGTGCCAGCAGTTTAAGAGACAGGGCCTACGAGCAGTACTTC.

The chain employs TRBV28 and TRBJ2-1, with 13 bases aligning to TRBD2. The germline V gene encodes CDR1 MDHEN and CDR2 SYDVKM. This CDR3 is 16 amino acids long. V lost 5 bases and J lost 6; bases outside the gene matches: 7. CDR3 DNA sequence: TGTGCCAGCAGTACACCGACTAGCGGGAGGCTCAATGAGCAGTTCTTC. Its protein product is CASSTPTSGRLNEQFF.

The V and J genes are TRBV9 and TRBJ2-7; D is perhaps TRBD1 (5 bases). The CDR3 spans 13 residues. V lost 3 bases and J 6 bases, leaving 13 bases between the germline ends. Looked up from germline, CDR1 is SGDLS and CDR2 is YYNGEE. The CDR3 DNA follows: TGTGCCAGCAGCGAGGAGCAGGGCGGCGAGCAGTACTTC. It codes for CASSEEQGGEQYF.

The chain employs TRBV28 and TRBJ2-5; D gene unclear. The CDR3 runs to 14 residues. The germline V gene encodes CDR1 MDHEN and CDR2 SYDVKM. Trimming pared 10 bases from V and 5 bases from J, leaving 20 bases between. CDR3 bases: TGTGCCACCCTCTCGGACCAAGATTGGGAGACCCAGTACTTC. Translated, it gives CATLSDQDWETQYF.

V usage is TRBV20-1 and J usage is TRBJ2-7; D gene unclear. CDR1 and CDR2 from the germline V gene are DFQATT and SNEGSKA (reference sequence). The CDR3 length is 11 residues. V was trimmed by 1 base and J by 6 bases, leaving 7 bases between them. The chain's CDR3 is CSARVAAEQYF. CDR3 DNA: TGCAGTGCTAGAGTGGCGGCCGAGCAGTACTTC.

This clone was found once. The rearrangement links TRBV7-6 to TRBJ2-7, with 11 bases fitting TRBD1. CDR3 length equals 15 residues. Germline V CDR1 and CDR2: SGHVS, FNYEAQ. V trimming: 6 bases; J trimming: 2 bases; junction bases outside the gene matches: 6. The CDR3 nucleotides read TGTGCCAGCAGTCAGGACAGGGGGCGGACCTACGAGCAGTACTTC. Translating it yields CASSQDRGRTYEQYF.

V usage is TRBV19 and J usage is TRBJ1-5; D not resolved. The V gene's germline CDR1 is LNHDA and CDR2 SQIVND (reference sequence). There are 14 residues in the CDR3. V lost 2 bases to trimming and J lost 4 bases, with 9 bases between them. The CDR3 DNA is TGTGCCAGTAGTATACAGACTACAAATCAGCCCCAGCATTTT. Translation: CASSIQTTNQPQHF.

The CDR3 protein is CSVVRDRNQETQYF. The DNA of the CDR3 is TGCAGCGTTGTCCGGGACAGGAACCAAGAGACCCAGTACTTC. V is TRBV29-1 and J is TRBJ2-5; TRBD1 matches at 8 bases. CDR1 is SQVTM, CDR2 ANQGSEA, per germline. V dropped 4 bases and J dropped 0; count of bases not matched to a gene: 4. The CDR3 has 14 amino acids.

The chain has TRBV4-1 and TRBJ2-7; D not resolved. CDR1 is MGHRA and CDR2 is YSYEKL in the germline V gene. V dropped 0 bases and J dropped 6 bases, with 15 bases sitting between them. The CDR3 has 15 amino acids. The CDR3: CASSQDNGAPAEQYF. In nucleotides, the CDR3 is TGCGCCAGCAGCCAAGATAACGGTGCCCCGGCCGAGCAGTACTTC.

The chain combines TRBV27 with TRBJ2-7; maybe TRBD1 (6 bases). Trimming left V 5 bases short and J 6 bases short, with 20 bases between. CDR1 is MNHEY, CDR2 SMNVEV, per germline (reference sequence). The length of the CDR3 is 15 residues. CDR3: CASSPPRQGNREQYF. The CDR3 bases are TGTGCCAGCAGTCCCCCGAGGCAGGGGAACCGCGAGCAGTACTTC.

The V gene is TRBV28, the J gene TRBJ2-5, with TRBD1 matching over 7 bases. Losses at the gene ends were 5 bases for V and 0 bases for J; bases not matched to a gene: 12. This CDR3 spans 17 amino acids. Germline V gene sequence: CDR1 MDHEN, CDR2 SYDVKM. The CDR3 reads CASSPPRQGMDQETQYF. In DNA form, the CDR3 reads TGTGCCAGCAGTCCCCCAAGACAGGGAATGGACCAAGAGACCCAGTACTTC.

The V gene is TRBV29-1, the J gene TRBJ2-1; D not resolved. The ends were cut back, 1 base at V and 2 bases at J, with 15 bases in the middle. CDR1 and CDR2 from the germline V gene are SQVTM and ANQGSEA. This CDR3 comprises 16 residues. In DNA form, the CDR3 reads TGCAGCGTTGAAGGATTTATATTGAGCACCTACAATGAGCAGTTCTTC. It yields the protein CSVEGFILSTYNEQFF.

The CDR3: CASSEEWAGSTDTQYF. The CDR3 DNA reads TGTGCCAGCAGTGAAGAGTGGGCGGGAAGCACAGATACGCAGTATTTT. This sequence joins TRBV6-1 and TRBJ2-3, with D perhaps matching TRBD2 (6 bases). This CDR3 has 16 amino acids. Trimming cost V 1 base and J 0 bases, with 11 bases left between them. The germline CDR1 and CDR2 sequences are MNHNS and SASEGT.

The CDR3 nucleotides read TGTGCCAGCAGCCGTGAAGGGTATCAGCCCCAGCATTTT. It yields the protein CASSREGYQPQHF. The chain is built from TRBV27 and TRBJ1-5; D is undetermined. Germline lookup yields CDR1 MNHEY and CDR2 SMNVEV (reference sequence). CDR3 length: 13 residues. Trimming pared 6 bases from V and 5 bases from J, leaving 11 bases between.

The chain is built from TRBV27 and TRBJ1-5, with 9 positions matching TRBD1. CDR3 length equals 14 residues. J lost 3 bases, V lost 10 bases, and 7 bases had no gene match. Germline V gene sequence: CDR1 MNHEY, CDR2 SMNVEV (reference sequence). CDR3 in DNA: TGTGCCATCGCAACAGGGGGCTTCAATCAGCCCCAGCATTTT. Its protein is CAIATGGFNQPQHF.

As to this clone: Other DNA sequences within the sample encode an identical CDR3. The V gene is TRBV11-2, the J gene TRBJ2-7; TRBD1 aligns across 11 bases. Germline V gene sequence: CDR1 SGHAT, CDR2 FQNNGV. V was pared by 3 bases and J by 1 base, with 2 bases of the junction left unmatched. This CDR3 has 15 amino acids. DNA for the CDR3: TGTGCCAGCAGCTTCGGGACAGGGGGTTCCTACGAGCAGTACTTC. It translates to CASSFGTGGSYEQYF.

V and J are TRBV29-1 and TRBJ2-7; 11 positions agree with TRBD2. Germline assignment: CDR1 SQVTM and CDR2 ANQGSEA. There are 15 residues in the CDR3. The V segment lost 5 bases and the J segment 2 bases; nucleotides outside the gene matches: 8. CDR3 amino acids: CSVQTSSGRAYEQYF. The CDR3, as DNA: TGCAGCGTTCAAACAAGTAGCGGGAGGGCCTACGAGCAGTACTTC.

V usage is TRBV6-1 and J usage is TRBJ2-7; D is unresolved. This CDR3 contains 10 residues. V dropped 7 bases and J dropped 1 base, with 2 bases sitting between them. Per the germline V gene, CDR1 is MNHNS and CDR2 is SASEGT. As DNA, the CDR3 is TGTGCCAGCAATTCCTACGAGCAGTACTTC. It translates to CASNSYEQYF.

The V and J genes are TRBV7-2 and TRBJ2-7, with D maybe TRBD2 (7 bases). The germline V gene has CDR1 SGHTA and CDR2 FQGNSA. The CDR3 extends over 17 amino acids. V lost 0 bases, J lost 2 bases, and 17 bases lay in between. CDR3 region: CASSLARWGGGTYEQYF. As DNA, the CDR3 is TGTGCCAGCAGCTTAGCGCGGTGGGGAGGGGGGACCTACGAGCAGTACTTC.

This chain joins TRBV27 and TRBJ2-7; D gene uncertain. The CDR3 runs to 13 residues. Trimming removed 6 bases at V and 6 bases at J, with 15 bases between. The germline CDR1 and CDR2 sequences are MNHEY and SMNVEV (reference sequence). Here the CDR3 DNA reads TGTGCCAGCAGCCCCCAGTACACAGCCGAGCAGTACTTC. Protein: CASSPQYTAEQYF.

The chain couples TRBV27 to TRBJ2-3; a weak D match, TRBD1 (6 bases). The CDR3 is 15 residues long. Germline assignment: CDR1 MNHEY and CDR2 SMNVEV (reference sequence). Trimming took off 6 bases at V and 1 base at J, with 14 bases between the two ends. CDR3 nucleotides: TGTGCCAGCAGCCCTTGGGGGCCCCGCACAGATACGCAGTATTTT. This codes for CASSPWGPRTDTQYF.

The V call is TRBV19, the J call TRBJ2-5; 7 bases align to TRBD2. The V gene end was trimmed by 3 bases and the J gene end by 4 bases; junction bases not matched to a gene: 14. The CDR3 extends over 17 amino acids. Per germline, CDR1 LNHDA and CDR2 SQIVND (reference sequence). The CDR3 reads CASSIRRAGELRETQYF. DNA for the CDR3: TGTGCCAGTAGTATTAGGCGCGCGGGAGAATTGAGAGAGACCCAGTACTTC.

The chain is built from TRBV15 and TRBJ2-2; TRBD1 matches at 11 bases. J lost 7 bases, V lost 0 bases, and 4 bases had no gene match. Looked up from germline, CDR1 is LNHNV and CDR2 is YYDKDF (reference sequence). This CDR3 is 16 amino acids long. CDR3 sequence: CATSRDAGTGGGELFF. In nucleotides, the CDR3 is TGTGCCACCAGCAGAGATGCAGGGACAGGGGGCGGGGAGCTGTTTTTT.

The rearrangement uses TRBV11-2 and TRBJ2-1; D might be TRBD1 (6 bases). Germline V gene lookup returns CDR1 SGHAT and CDR2 FQNNGV. Trimming took off 4 bases at V and 3 bases at J, with 10 bases between the two ends. CDR3 length: 14 residues. In DNA form, the CDR3 reads TGTGCCAGCAGCTCGGACAGTCTCTACAATGAGCAGTTCTTC. It translates to CASSSDSLYNEQFF.

The chain links TRBV4-1 to TRBJ2-3, with 11 bases fitting TRBD2. Germline CDR1 MGHRA, CDR2 YSYEKL. Trimming took 2 bases from V and 3 from J; bases not matched to a gene: 1. The CDR3 sequence is 15 residues long. The CDR3, as DNA: TGCGCCAGCAGCCAAACTAGCGGGAGTACAGATACGCAGTATTTT. Encoded protein: CASSQTSGSTDTQYF.

The chain employs TRBV14 and TRBJ2-7; 10 positions agree with TRBD2. This CDR3 comprises 15 residues. Germline-derived CDR1 and CDR2 are SGHDN and FVKESK. V dropped 2 bases and J dropped 9; count of bases not matched to a gene: 10. This CDR3 is CASSQSVWGLATQYF. The CDR3 DNA sequence: TGTGCCAGCAGCCAATCAGTATGGGGACTAGCGACGCAGTACTTC.